The rows below give T cell receptor beta chains drawn from one sample of a study of a mutant IDH1 vaccine in newly diagnosed glioma. The data were produced by immunoSEQ multiplex PCR, yet TCRdb's version contains in-frame clones alone and is incomplete. Of over 55,000 clones in the sample, more than 70% were seen once. This material consisted of peripheral blood mononuclear cells (PBMCs), taken from a glioma patient treated with radiotherapy, temozolomide or both. Source of these receptors: a woman between 18 and 29 years old with glioma. Some clones in this sample may be carry-over from other donors' samples. Each CDR3 is given with its conserved first and last residue. Fields, in order: D gene, V gene, clone size, J gene, CDR3 protein, CDR3 DNA. The D gene is left open where the match is weak. Not every row has a clone size; where given, it reads once, few, many or a size class.

d_call: NA
v_call: TRBV5-1
clone_size: NA
j_call: TRBJ2-3
cdr3_aa: CASSLGGVTDTQYF
cdr3_nt: TGCGCCAGCAGCTTGGGGGGGGTCACAGATACGCAGTATTTT

d_call: NA
v_call: TRBV2
clone_size: NA
j_call: TRBJ1-4
cdr3_aa: CASFRTEVERQPFREKLFF
cdr3_nt: TGTGCCAGCTTTAGGACGGAAGTGGAAAGACAGCCGTTTCGGGAAAAACTGTTTTTT

d_call: NA
v_call: TRBV9
clone_size: NA
j_call: TRBJ2-3
cdr3_aa: CASSDQTTQYF
cdr3_nt: TGTGCCAGCAGCGACCAGACTACGCAGTATTTT

d_call: TRBD1
v_call: TRBV5-6
clone_size: NA
j_call: TRBJ2-7
cdr3_aa: CASSDGTGYEQYF
cdr3_nt: TGTGCCAGCAGCGACGGGACAGGCTACGAGCAGTACTTC

d_call: TRBD1
v_call: TRBV4-2
clone_size: NA
j_call: TRBJ1-2
cdr3_aa: CASSPDRGSGYTF
cdr3_nt: TGTGCCAGCAGCCCGGACAGGGGTTCTGGCTACACCTTC

d_call: NA
v_call: TRBV7-9
clone_size: NA
j_call: TRBJ2-3
cdr3_aa: CASSLELGTGTQYF
cdr3_nt: TGTGCCAGCAGCTTAGAACTGGGAACGGGTACGCAGTATTTT

d_call: TRBD1
v_call: TRBV5-1
clone_size: once
j_call: TRBJ1-2
cdr3_aa: CAIGGQGQSGYTF
cdr3_nt: TGCGCCATCGGGGGACAGGGGCAGAGTGGCTACACCTTC

d_call: NA
v_call: TRBV9
clone_size: once
j_call: TRBJ2-7
cdr3_aa: CASSVEGGLPYEQYF
cdr3_nt: TGTGCCAGCAGCGTAGAGGGGGGCCTGCCTTACGAGCAGTACTTC

d_call: NA
v_call: TRBV6-5
clone_size: NA
j_call: TRBJ1-4
cdr3_aa: CASSYAGEKLFF
cdr3_nt: TGTGCCAGCAGTTACGCGGGAGAAAAACTGTTTTTT

d_call: TRBD1
v_call: TRBV2
clone_size: NA
j_call: TRBJ1-2
cdr3_aa: CASSISGGLYGYTF
cdr3_nt: TGTGCCAGCAGTATATCAGGGGGCCTCTATGGCTACACCTTC

d_call: NA
v_call: TRBV5-4
clone_size: NA
j_call: TRBJ1-1
cdr3_aa: CASSLLRGVIDTEAFF
cdr3_nt: TGTGCCAGCAGCTTGCTACGGGGGGTGATTGACACTGAAGCTTTCTTT

d_call: NA
v_call: TRBV5-6
clone_size: NA
j_call: TRBJ1-1
cdr3_aa: CASSLDRNTEAFF
cdr3_nt: TGTGCCAGCAGCCTGGACCGGAACACTGAAGCTTTCTTT

d_call: TRBD1
v_call: TRBV13
clone_size: NA
j_call: TRBJ2-3
cdr3_aa: CASSSGQGAGDTQYF
cdr3_nt: TGTGCCAGCAGCTCTGGACAGGGGGCAGGTGATACGCAGTATTTT

d_call: NA
v_call: TRBV30
clone_size: NA
j_call: TRBJ2-1
cdr3_aa: CAWSGSGTSYNEQFF
cdr3_nt: TGTGCCTGGAGTGGTTCCGGGACATCCTACAATGAGCAGTTCTTC

d_call: NA
v_call: TRBV9
clone_size: few
j_call: TRBJ1-1
cdr3_aa: CASSVVPGQRNTEAFF
cdr3_nt: TGTGCCAGCAGCGTAGTTCCCGGACAGAGAAACACTGAAGCTTTCTTT

d_call: TRBD1
v_call: TRBV6-1
clone_size: NA
j_call: TRBJ2-7
cdr3_aa: CASIGDSHYEQYF
cdr3_nt: TGTGCCAGCATAGGGGACAGCCATTACGAGCAGTACTTC

d_call: NA
v_call: TRBV7-6
clone_size: once
j_call: TRBJ2-7
cdr3_aa: CASSLTGGEQYF
cdr3_nt: TGTGCCAGCAGCTTAACGGGTGGCGAGCAGTACTTC

d_call: TRBD1
v_call: TRBV6-1
clone_size: NA
j_call: TRBJ2-5
cdr3_aa: CASSEATGLQETQYF
cdr3_nt: TGTGCCAGCAGTGAAGCGACAGGGTTACAAGAGACCCAGTACTTC

d_call: NA
v_call: TRBV5-5
clone_size: NA
j_call: TRBJ1-2
cdr3_aa: CASSLGQGVANYGYTF
cdr3_nt: TGTGCCAGCAGCTTGGGGCAGGGAGTAGCCAACTATGGCTACACCTTC

d_call: NA
v_call: TRBV30
clone_size: once
j_call: TRBJ2-7
cdr3_aa: CAWLGQGSYEQYF
cdr3_nt: TGTGCCTGGTTAGGGCAGGGTAGCTACGAGCAGTACTTC

d_call: NA
v_call: TRBV5-5
clone_size: NA
j_call: TRBJ1-2
cdr3_aa: CASSYQAGLNYGYTF
cdr3_nt: TGTGCCAGCAGCTATCAAGCGGGCTTAAACTATGGCTACACCTTC

d_call: NA
v_call: TRBV11-3
clone_size: NA
j_call: TRBJ2-5
cdr3_aa: CASSPQDSVETQYF
cdr3_nt: TGTGCCAGCAGCCCGCAGGACAGTGTAGAGACCCAGTACTTC

d_call: NA
v_call: TRBV2
clone_size: once
j_call: TRBJ1-1
cdr3_aa: CASSENRDGEAFF
cdr3_nt: TGTGCCAGCAGTGAGAACAGGGATGGTGAAGCTTTCTTT

d_call: NA
v_call: TRBV5-1
clone_size: once
j_call: TRBJ2-7
cdr3_aa: CASSSVSYEQYF
cdr3_nt: TGCGCCAGCAGCTCCGTTTCCTACGAGCAGTACTTC

d_call: NA
v_call: TRBV6-5
clone_size: NA
j_call: TRBJ2-1
cdr3_aa: CASSYQGGDEQFF
cdr3_nt: TGTGCCAGCAGTTACCAGGGGGGCGATGAGCAGTTCTTC

d_call: NA
v_call: TRBV19
clone_size: NA
j_call: TRBJ1-5
cdr3_aa: CASMYRENQPQHF
cdr3_nt: TGTGCCAGTATGTACAGGGAGAATCAGCCCCAGCATTTT

d_call: NA
v_call: TRBV7-9
clone_size: once
j_call: TRBJ1-2
cdr3_aa: CASGFPSGGHPYGYTF
cdr3_nt: TGTGCCAGCGGATTCCCCTCCGGTGGGCACCCCTATGGCTACACCTTC

d_call: TRBD1
v_call: TRBV7-2
clone_size: NA
j_call: TRBJ1-5
cdr3_aa: CASSLQGGHSNQPQHF
cdr3_nt: TGTGCCAGCAGCTTACAGGGGGGACATAGCAATCAGCCCCAGCATTTT

d_call: NA
v_call: TRBV7-9
clone_size: few
j_call: TRBJ1-2
cdr3_aa: CASSFGDPNYGYTF
cdr3_nt: TGTGCCAGCAGCTTCGGAGACCCTAACTATGGCTACACCTTC

d_call: TRBD1
v_call: TRBV30
clone_size: few
j_call: TRBJ1-3
cdr3_aa: CAWQTGGGLSGNTIYF
cdr3_nt: TGTGCCTGGCAGACAGGGGGCGGACTCTCTGGAAACACCATATATTTT

d_call: NA
v_call: TRBV6-5
clone_size: NA
j_call: TRBJ1-1
cdr3_aa: CASRNAGNTEAFF
cdr3_nt: TGTGCCAGCAGGAACGCGGGGAACACTGAAGCTTTCTTT

d_call: NA
v_call: TRBV30
clone_size: NA
j_call: TRBJ1-5
cdr3_aa: CAWTISPPGVNQPQHF
cdr3_nt: TGTGCCTGGACCATAAGCCCGCCAGGGGTCAATCAGCCCCAGCATTTT

d_call: TRBD1
v_call: TRBV19
clone_size: NA
j_call: TRBJ1-5
cdr3_aa: CASSIEGQGGNQPQHF
cdr3_nt: TGTGCCAGTAGTATAGAGGGGCAGGGGGGCAATCAGCCCCAGCATTTT

d_call: NA
v_call: TRBV11-3
clone_size: NA
j_call: TRBJ2-7
cdr3_aa: CASSGGSYEQYF
cdr3_nt: TGTGCCAGCAGCGGGGGGTCCTACGAGCAGTACTTC

d_call: TRBD2
v_call: TRBV13
clone_size: once
j_call: TRBJ2-7
cdr3_aa: CASSLTRGGRFSYEQYF
cdr3_nt: TGTGCCAGCAGCTTAACCCGGGGAGGGCGTTTCTCCTACGAGCAGTACTTC

d_call: TRBD1
v_call: TRBV5-1
clone_size: NA
j_call: TRBJ2-2
cdr3_aa: CASSRTGSYNTGELFF
cdr3_nt: TGCGCCAGCAGCAGGACAGGGTCGTATAACACCGGGGAGCTGTTTTTT